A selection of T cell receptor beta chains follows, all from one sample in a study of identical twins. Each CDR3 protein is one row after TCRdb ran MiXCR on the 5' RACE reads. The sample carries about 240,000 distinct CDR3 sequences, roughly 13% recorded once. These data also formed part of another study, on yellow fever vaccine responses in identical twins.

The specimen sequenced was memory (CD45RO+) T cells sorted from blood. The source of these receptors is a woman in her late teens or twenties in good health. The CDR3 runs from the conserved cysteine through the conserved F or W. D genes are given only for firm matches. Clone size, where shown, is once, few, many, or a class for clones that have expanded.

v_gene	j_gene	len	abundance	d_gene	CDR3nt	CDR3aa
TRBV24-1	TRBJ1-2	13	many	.	TGTGCCACCCAAGAGGGGGGAACCTATGGCTACACCTTC	CATQEGGTYGYTF
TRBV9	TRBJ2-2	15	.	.	TGTGCCAGCAGCTGGGCCCGGACCCACACCGGGGAGCTGTTTTTT	CASSWARTHTGELFF
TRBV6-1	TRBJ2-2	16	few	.	TGTGCCAGCAGGAAACAGGGTATACTATACACCGGGGAGCTGTTTTTT	CASRKQGILYTGELFF
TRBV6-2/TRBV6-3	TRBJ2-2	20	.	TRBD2	TGTGCCAGCAGTTCCGCCGGGACTAGCGGAGCTACTTTAAAAGGGGGGGAGCTGTTTTTT	CASSSAGTSGATLKGGELFF
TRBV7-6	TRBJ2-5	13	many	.	TGTGCCAGCAGCTTAGTGGTTCAAGAGACCCAGTACTTC	CASSLVVQETQYF
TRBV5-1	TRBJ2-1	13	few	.	TGCGCCAGCAGCCCCACAGGGTATACTGAGCAGTTCTTC	CASSPTGYTEQFF
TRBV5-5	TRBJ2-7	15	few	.	TGTGCCAGCAGCCAAAATGGGGTCTCGGCCTACGAGCAGTACTTC	CASSQNGVSAYEQYF
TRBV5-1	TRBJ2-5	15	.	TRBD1	TGCGCCAGCAGCACTCCGGGACAGCCACAAGAGACCCAGTACTTC	CASSTPGQPQETQYF
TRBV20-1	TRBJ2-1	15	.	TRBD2	TGCAGTGCTAGGGACGGGACTAGCGCCTACAATGAGCAGTTCTTC	CSARDGTSAYNEQFF
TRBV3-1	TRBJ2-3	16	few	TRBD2	TGTGCCAGCAGCCAAGATCCAGCGGGATTATTGAGTACGCAGTATTTT	CASSQDPAGLLSTQYF
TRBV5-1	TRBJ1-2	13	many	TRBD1	TGCGCCAGCAGCTTGATCGGGACAGGGGAGGACACCTTC	CASSLIGTGEDTF
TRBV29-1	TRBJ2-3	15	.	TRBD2	TGCAGCGTTGAATCACTAGCGGGGGGGCGAGATACGCGGTATTTT	CSVESLAGGRDTRYF
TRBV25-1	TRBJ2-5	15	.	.	TGTGCCAGCAGTGAATTAACGGGGGCGGGGGAGACCCAGTACTTC	CASSELTGAGETQYF
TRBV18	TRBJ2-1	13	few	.	TGTGCCAGCTCACTGCAGGGGCACAATGAGCAGTTCTTC	CASSLQGHNEQFF
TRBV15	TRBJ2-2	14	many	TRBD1	TGTGCCACCAGTAGACAGGGGGATAGCGGGGAGCTGTTTTTT	CATSRQGDSGELFF
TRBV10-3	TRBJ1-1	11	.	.	TGTGCCATCGGGGCGAACACTGAAGCTTTCTTT	CAIGANTEAFF
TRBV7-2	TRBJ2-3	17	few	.	TGTGCCAGCAGCACTCAGGCGGAGTCTAGTGGGTCAGATACGCAGTATTTT	CASSTQAESSGSDTQYF
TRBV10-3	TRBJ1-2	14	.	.	TGTGCCATGGGGACGGCAGCCCTCGCTGGTGGCTACACCTTC	CAMGTAALAGGYTF
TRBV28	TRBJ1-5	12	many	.	TGTGCCAGCAGTCCCAGGACGGTGCCCCAGCATTTT	CASSPRTVPQHF
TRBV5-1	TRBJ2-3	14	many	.	TGCGCCAGCGCCACGGGACACCGCACAGATACGCAGTATTTT	CASATGHRTDTQYF
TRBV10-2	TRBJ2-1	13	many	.	TGCGCCAGCAGGGATAGCTCCTACAATGAGCAGTTCTTC	CASRDSSYNEQFF
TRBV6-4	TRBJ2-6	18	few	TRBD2	TGTGCCAGCAGTGATAGTAGCGGGACTTATTCTGGGGCCAACGTCCTGACTTTC	CASSDSSGTYSGANVLTF
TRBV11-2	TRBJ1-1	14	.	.	TGTGCCAGCAGCTTAGTTGGCGAGTACACTGAAGCTTTCTTT	CASSLVGEYTEAFF
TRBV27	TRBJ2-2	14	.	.	TGTGCCAGCAGTTTAATCCCACAACCCGGGGAGCTGTTTTTT	CASSLIPQPGELFF
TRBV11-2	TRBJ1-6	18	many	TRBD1	TGTGCCAGCAGCTCCGGGACAGTCGGCTTCTCGGATAATTCACCCCTCCACTTT	CASSSGTVGFSDNSPLHF
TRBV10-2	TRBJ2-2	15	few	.	TGCGCCAGCAGGACCCCTAACGGGAACACCGGGGAGCTGTTTTTT	CASRTPNGNTGELFF
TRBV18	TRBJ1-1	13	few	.	TGTGCCAGCTCACCAAAGGGGGGAGCTGAAGCTTTCTTT	CASSPKGGAEAFF
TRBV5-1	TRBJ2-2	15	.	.	TGCGCCAGCAGCTTGGAGGGGGGCGTAACCGGGGAGCTGTTTTTT	CASSLEGGVTGELFF